A single TCR beta chain is shown here with its context. Its antigen is as yet unknown. These data originate in a study of shared clonotypes between healthy human individuals. Germline CDR1 reads MDHEN; CDR2 reads SYDVKM. Deletions cut 3 bases from V and 3 bases from J, with 14 bases between. The CDR3 length is 15 residues. Repertoires were generated with immunoSEQ multiplex PCR, while TCRdb's copy carries only in-frame clones and drops some. The sample has about 1.1 million clones, 70% to 85% seen once. General study findings and limits: Represented diversity, genetic and exposure-history alike, was limited by few donors.

The sample consisted of memory CD4+ T cells from PBMCs. The sample's subset: CD45RA-negative fraction. This TCR came from a man younger than 35 in good health. Some clones in this sample may be carry-over from other donors' samples. This sequence joins TRBV28 and TRBJ1-1; a possible D gene is TRBD1 (5 bases). CDR3 loop: CASSLGHVGHTEAFF. CDR3 in DNA: TGTGCCAGCAGTTTGGGGCACGTTGGCCACACTGAAGCTTTCTTT.